This T cell receptor beta chain originates from a study of OX40 agonist ivuxolimab in advanced cancers. Study as a whole: The treatment was a fully human IgG2 OX40 agonist, ivuxolimab. Patients were treated with intravenous ivuxolimab, dosed at 0.01 to 10 mg/kg and infused every 2 weeks. Checkpoint inhibitors had been given previously to under 50% of patients. Three patients, one with hepatocellular carcinoma and two with cutaneous melanoma, achieved partial responses.

Produced via immunoSEQ multiplex PCR; TCRdb's table is partial and in-frame only. Here the sample spans roughly 84,000 clones, 81% being singletons. Looked up from germline, CDR1 is MNHEY and CDR2 is SVGAGI. Trimming removed 5 bases from V and 10 bases from J, with 17 bases in between. The CDR3 length is 13 residues. V is TRBV6-5 and J is TRBJ1-1; tentative D call: TRBD1 (5 bases). The origin of this receptor is an adult with an advanced solid tumor such as melanoma, head and neck, liver or kidney cancer. This specimen consisted of CD4+ or CD8+ T cells sorted from blood, obtained in a trial of the OX40 agonist ivuxolimab. The CDR3 bases are TGTGCCAGCAGTCTCAGGGATCCTCCTAGAGCTTTCTTT. As protein: CASSLRDPPRAFF.